The T cell receptor (beta chain) under discussion was sequenced for a study of T cell responses to AZD1222 COVID-19 vaccine. Study-level points and caveats: Compared with day 0, the breadth and depth of the Spike-specific TCR repertoire rose significantly after two doses of AZD1222. Reportedly, close to half of spike-specific TCRs are directed against unmutated variant regions. Without day 14 samples, only post-peak T cell repertoires were studied. At 160-218 and 743-854, vaccine-associated CD4 TCRs were dominant, and they spanned spike.

In regard to this clone: The antigen is undetermined.

Method: immunoSEQ multiplex PCR; TCRdb's copy keeps in-frame clones and lacks some. This sample has some 130,000 clones, with about 80% found just once. The germline V gene encodes CDR1 LGHDT and CDR2 YNNKEL (reference sequence). V was pared by 3 bases and J by 5 bases, with 16 bases between. This CDR3 spans 15 amino acids. The V call is TRBV3-1 (or the pseudogene TRBV3-2), the J call TRBJ1-2, with unresolved D. Sequencing used peripheral blood, obtained on day 0 of AZD1222 vaccination. The sequence derives from an adult in good health. The CDR3 region is CASSQALLREYGYTF. The CDR3 coding sequence is TGTGCCAGCAGCCAGGCCTTGTTAAGGGAGTATGGCTACACCTTC.